A single sample gave rise to the 9 T cell receptor beta chains below, sequenced in a study of blood T cell repertoires in COVID-19. Libraries were prepared by immunoSEQ multiplex PCR; TCRdb keeps only in-frame clonotypes and omits some of them. The sample yields about 260,000 clones, around 88% seen once. The sequenced material came from peripheral blood. These receptors originate from a man in his thirties or forties with active or convalescent COVID-19.

The V call is TRBV27, the J call TRBJ1-5, with D tentatively TRBD1 (6 bases). The V gene lost 5 bases and the J gene lost 1 base, with 12 bases spanning the gap. The CDR3 is 15 amino acids. Germline CDR1 reads MNHEY; CDR2 reads SMNVEV (reference sequence). This chain's CDR3 is CASSPRTASNQPQHF. The DNA for the CDR3 is TGTGCCAGCAGTCCCCGGACAGCGAGCAATCAGCCCCAGCATTTT.

The gene calls are TRBV7-2 and TRBJ1-2; D remains unclear. The CDR3 extends over 15 amino acids. Germline V gene sequence: CDR1 SGHTA, CDR2 FQGNSA. Deletions cut 5 bases from V and 8 bases from J, with 21 bases between. The CDR3 nucleotides read TGTGCCAGCAGCCTCCCCGGCCTGGGCTCCGGAGGCTACACCTTC. This encodes CASSLPGLGSGGYTF.

This chain joins TRBV30 and TRBJ1-2; 7 bases match TRBD1. Germline assignment: CDR1 GTSNPN and CDR2 SVGIG (reference sequence). The CDR3 consists of 20 residues. Unmatched junction bases numbered 22, after V lost 0 bases and J lost 3 bases. The CDR3: CAWSVQRAGGYNFLDYGYTF. The CDR3 coding sequence is TGTGCCTGGAGTGTACAAAGGGCAGGGGGTTACAATTTTCTCGACTATGGCTACACCTTC.

The chain has TRBV7-2 and TRBJ2-7, with unresolved D. V was shortened by 2 bases and J by 0 bases, with 5 bases between the two germline ends. Germline CDR1 and CDR2: SGHTA and FQGNSA. CDR3 length: 13 amino acids. The CDR3 spells CASSLLGSYEQYF. CDR3 DNA sequence: TGTGCCAGCAGCTTACTAGGCTCCTACGAGCAGTACTTC.

This sequence joins TRBV2 and TRBJ2-6, with D perhaps matching TRBD2 (5 bases). Germline CDR1 is SNHLY and CDR2 is FYNNEI. The CDR3 runs to 15 residues. The germline V and J ends were trimmed by 3 bases and 2 bases, with 8 bases remaining between them. The CDR3 coding sequence is TGTGCCAGCAGTGAGTCGGGAACTGGGGCCAACGTCCTGACTTTC. It specifies CASSESGTGANVLTF.

The chain uses TRBV7-2 and TRBJ1-1; 9 nucleotides match TRBD1. This CDR3 comprises 15 residues. Germline trimming cut 6 bases from V and 6 bases from J; bases unmatched to any gene: 11. The germline V gene encodes CDR1 SGHTA and CDR2 FQGNSA. CDR3 DNA sequence: TGTGCCAGCAGTTTCTCCGGGACAGGGACCCCTGAAGCTTTCTTT. This codes for CASSFSGTGTPEAFF.

The chain joins TRBV7-9 to TRBJ1-2; D remains ambiguous. Trimming left V 1 base short and J 6 bases short, with 12 bases between. The CDR3 runs to 14 residues. Germline V gene sequence: CDR1 SEHNR, CDR2 FQNEAQ (reference sequence). The CDR3 nucleotides are TGTGCCAGCAGCTTAGGTAGTCTCACGAATGGCTACACCTTC. Its protein product is CASSLGSLTNGYTF.

This chain links TRBV7-2 with TRBJ2-5, with a tentative D call TRBD2 (5 bases). Germline V CDR1 and CDR2: SGHTA, FQGNSA. The CDR3 runs 14 residues. Trimming left V 2 bases short and J 2 bases short, with 9 bases between. The CDR3 nucleotides read TGTGCCAGCAGCTTATCTCGGGGACAAGAGACCCAGTACTTC. As protein: CASSLSRGQETQYF. The variable domain in full, completed from reference TRBV7-2 and TRBJ2-5, reads GAGVSQSPSNKVTEKGKDVELRCDPISGHTALYWYRQSLGQGLEFLIYFQGNSAPDKSGLPSDRFSAERTGGSVSTLTIQRTQQEDSAVYLCASSLSRGQETQYFGPGTRLLVL.

The CDR3 DNA sequence: TGTGCCAGCAGCAAGACTAGCGGGGGTGAGACCCAGTACTTC. This gives the protein CASSKTSGGETQYF. The chain joins TRBV7-2 to TRBJ2-5; 12 bases match TRBD2. The V gene end was trimmed by 5 bases and the J gene end by 5 bases; junction bases not matched to a gene: 3. CDR3 length: 14 residues. Germline-derived CDR1 and CDR2 are SGHTA and FQGNSA.